Listed below are T cell receptor beta chains from one sample, sequenced in a study of blood T cell repertoires in COVID-19. Method: immunoSEQ multiplex PCR; TCRdb's copy keeps in-frame clones and lacks some. Of about 160,000 clones listed, roughly 90% are singletons. Sequencing was performed on peripheral blood. The origin of the receptors is a man in his sixties with active or convalescent COVID-19. CDR3s include the opening cysteine and the closing phenylalanine or tryptophan. The order of the fields is J gene, V gene, D gene, clone size, CDR3 DNA, CDR3 protein. A D gene is named only where the DNA matches it firmly. Some rows have no size entry. The others give once, few or many, or a class for an expanded clone.

TRBJ1-2 TRBV11-2 TRBD1 few TGTGCCAGCAGAAACGGGACAGGGATCTTAGGCTACACCTTC CASRNGTGILGYTF
TRBJ1-1 TRBV7-6 . . TGTGCCAGCAGCGCGGGGGGGATGAACACTGAAGCTTTCTTT CASSAGGMNTEAFF
TRBJ2-7 TRBV7-9 TRBD1 . TGTGCCAGCAGCTTAAGATTGCGGACAGGGGTGGACGAGCAGTACTTC CASSLRLRTGVDEQYF
TRBJ1-1 TRBV6-6 . . TGTGCCAGCAGCCCCACAGGGCGCGACACTGAAGCTTTCTTT CASSPTGRDTEAFF
TRBJ1-1 TRBV5-1 . . TGCGCCAGCAGCTTGCCAGGGTTAAACACTGAAGCTTTCTTT CASSLPGLNTEAFF
TRBJ2-5 TRBV7-9 . . TGTGCCAGCAGCTTATGGGGGGAAGAGACCCAGTACTTC CASSLWGEETQYF
TRBJ1-5 TRBV18 . . TGTGCCAGCTCACCGAGCCTACAGGGTGGTCAGCCCCAGCATTTT CASSPSLQGGQPQHF
TRBJ1-2 TRBV5-6 TRBD1 . TGTGCCAGCAGCATTCGACAGGGGGCATATGGCTACACCTTC CASSIRQGAYGYTF
TRBJ2-1 TRBV7-9 . . TGTGCCAGCAGCTTACTTCCTCAGGGCGATGAGCAGTTCTTC CASSLLPQGDEQFF
TRBJ1-3 TRBV15 TRBD1 . TGTGCCACCAGGAGGACAGGGGGCTCTAAAGAAAACACCATATATTTT CATRRTGGSKENTIYF
TRBJ2-5 TRBV4-2 TRBD2 . TGTGCCAGCAGCCCCCGGACTAGCGGGGAGGAGACCCAGTACTTC CASSPRTSGEETQYF
TRBJ1-2 TRBV27 TRBD1 once TGTGCCAGCAGTTTACGGGCCGCGGGACAGGCGACCATGAACTATGGCTACACCTTC CASSLRAAGQATMNYGYTF
TRBJ1-2 TRBV20-1 . . TGCAGTGCTAGTACCGCAGGGGCAGGAGGCTACACCTTC CSASTAGAGGYTF
TRBJ1-1 TRBV5-1 TRBD1 . TGCGCCAGCAGCTTTGGACAGGGGGCTCTGAACACTGAAGCTTTCTTT CASSFGQGALNTEAFF
TRBJ2-7 TRBV6-1 . . TGTGCCAGCAGTGAAGCGCCAGTCGCGCAGTACTTC CASSEAPVAQYF
TRBJ1-6 TRBV6-5 . . TGTGCCAGCAAATCACCAGGGGCTGGGAATTCACCCCTCCACTTT CASKSPGAGNSPLHF
TRBJ2-3 TRBV6-6 TRBD1 . TGTGCCAGCTGGAGAGAGGGGGCGGCAGATACGCAGTATTTT CASWREGAADTQYF
TRBJ2-7 TRBV5-1 . . TGCGCCAGCCCCTGGGGCAGGCGGTCCCCATTTTCCTACGAGCAGTACTTC CASPWGRRSPFSYEQYF
TRBJ2-1 TRBV10-2 TRBD2 . TGCGCCAGCTGTATAGGACTAGCCTACAATGAGCAGTTCTTC CASCIGLAYNEQFF
TRBJ2-7 TRBV15 TRBD1 . TGTGCCACCAGCAGAACCCGGGACAGGGCCACCTACGAGCAGTACTTC CATSRTRDRATYEQYF
TRBJ2-5 TRBV29-1 TRBD1 . TGCAGCGTTGCACAGGGGGCTGGAGAGACCCAGTACTTC CSVAQGAGETQYF
TRBJ2-2 TRBV3-1/TRBV3-2 . . TGTGCCAGCAGCCAAGATCCGGGGAACACCGGGGAGCTGTTTTTT CASSQDPGNTGELFF
TRBJ2-7 TRBV6-6 TRBD1 . TGTGCCAGCAGTTACAGGGACAGGGGGAGCTACGAGCAGTACTTC CASSYRDRGSYEQYF
TRBJ1-2 TRBV5-1 TRBD1 . TGCGCCAGCGGGTCCGGACAGGCTAACTATGGCTACACCTTC CASGSGQANYGYTF
TRBJ1-5 TRBV14 . . TGTGCCAGCAGCCAACGGGGGGCTGTTCAGCCCCAGCATTTT CASSQRGAVQPQHF
TRBJ2-7 TRBV7-8 . . TGTGCCAGCAGCTTAGCCCTTTCCTACGAGCAGTACTTC CASSLALSYEQYF
TRBJ2-6 TRBV10-3 TRBD2 . TGTGCCATCAGTGAGGATGGGGGGGGAGGTCGCTCTGGGGCCAACGTCCTGACTTTC CAISEDGGGGRSGANVLTF
TRBJ1-4 TRBV5-1 . . TGCGCCAGCAGCTTCACCCAGGGCGATGAAAAACTGTTTTTT CASSFTQGDEKLFF
TRBJ1-1 TRBV6-5 . . TGTGCCAGCAGTTACACCGGGTTACCCACTGAAGCTTTCTTT CASSYTGLPTEAFF
TRBJ1-1 TRBV5-4 TRBD1 . TGTGCCAGCAGCTTTCGGTTCCAGGGGGGAACTGAAGCTTTCTTT CASSFRFQGGTEAFF
TRBJ1-2 TRBV11-2 TRBD1 . TGTGCCAGCAGCTTAGATCGAGGGAGACAGGGGGCTTTTGGCTACACCTTC CASSLDRGRQGAFGYTF
TRBJ2-3 TRBV5-1 . . TGCGCCAGCAGCTTAGAAACTCTCACAGATACGCAGTATTTT CASSLETLTDTQYF
TRBJ2-5 TRBV3-1/TRBV3-2 TRBD1 . TGTGCCAGCAGCCACCACAGGGGTCAAGAGACCCAGTACTTC CASSHHRGQETQYF
TRBJ1-4 TRBV19 TRBD1 . TGTGCCAGTAGCCCCCGGGACAGGCTTTACGCAACTAATGAAAAACTGTTTTTT CASSPRDRLYATNEKLFF
TRBJ1-2 TRBV14 . . TGTGCCAGCAGCCAAGTCAGGGCGGCCGGCTACACCTTC CASSQVRAAGYTF
TRBJ1-2 TRBV27 . . TGTGCCAGCAGTTTATCACAGAGATACTACTATGGCTACACCTTC CASSLSQRYYYGYTF
TRBJ2-5 TRBV29-1 TRBD2 . TGCAGCGTCCAACCGGGGGGGGAGACCCAGTACTTC CSVQPGGETQYF
TRBJ1-4 TRBV5-5 . . TGTGCCAGCAGCTCACAGGGCGTTAATGAAAAACTGTTTTTT CASSSQGVNEKLFF
TRBJ2-2 TRBV11-2 . . TGTGCCAGCAGCACTCCGACAGGGAGGTACACCGGGGAGCTGTTTTTT CASSTPTGRYTGELFF